This T cell receptor (beta chain) was identified during a study of blood T cell repertoires in COVID-19. Looking at the study overall: The analysed material was cDNA or gDNA that came from T cells, B-cell-depleted T cells, or PBMCs.

Measured with immunoSEQ multiplex PCR; TCRdb has only the in-frame clones, and not every one. The table records roughly 58,000 clones, about 75% of them present only once. Trimming removed 5 bases at V and 1 base at J, with 23 bases between. This CDR3 has 18 amino acids. Germline CDR1 reads SEHNR; CDR2 reads FQNEAQ (reference sequence). This TCR came from a man aged 50-59 years with active or convalescent COVID-19. V gene TRBV7-9 combines with J gene TRBJ1-2; tentative D call: TRBD1 (5 bases). Specimen: peripheral blood. The CDR3: CASSVGTGHQIVNYGYTF. As DNA, the CDR3 is TGTGCCAGCAGCGTAGGGACCGGACACCAAATCGTTAACTATGGCTACACCTTC.